The 5 T cell receptor beta chains in this list originate from one sample, sequenced in a study of T cell responses to AZD1222 COVID-19 vaccine (dated by TCRdb to 2020 to 2023). The time point label here, explained by the study, means: about 28 days (+/-7) after the second vaccine dose. The sample's treatment or condition, from its label and the paper: meningococcal conjugate vaccine given as trial control. Receptors were amplified or captured by the immunoSEQ multiplex PCR assay. TCRdb mirrors the immuneACCESS table, restricted to in-frame sequences. Some clones are absent from its copies; in checked studies, under half trace to an unresolved V gene, and the reason for the others is unknown. Across this sample there are 90,000 to 120,000 clones, with approximately 86% seen only once. 2.5% to 4% of the sample goes to the ten largest clones. Here the sequenced sample was peripheral blood, taken 28 days after the second dose of the MenACWY control vaccine. The source of these receptors is an adult who received the MenACWY meningococcal vaccine as a control.

V is TRBV28 and J is TRBJ1-2; D might be TRBD1 (5 bases). This CDR3 comprises 15 residues. V shed 7 bases and J shed 5 bases, with 20 bases lying between them. CDR1 is MDHEN and CDR2 is SYDVKM in the germline V gene. CDR3 loop: CASKAPGLRVYGYTF. The CDR3 DNA is TGTGCCAGCAAGGCCCCGGGACTGCGTGTTTATGGCTACACCTTC.

The chain carries TRBV24-1 and TRBJ2-7; TRBD2 agrees at 12 bases. CDR1 and CDR2 from the germline V gene are KGHDR and SFDVKD. This CDR3 is built from 14 residues. Trimming cost V 6 bases and J 7 bases; bases outside gene matches: 6. The CDR3 spells CATSPSGGAREQYF. The CDR3 DNA reads as TGTGCCACCAGTCCTAGCGGGGGGGCGCGGGAGCAGTACTTC.

The chain has TRBV4-3 and TRBJ1-4; D not resolved. V lost 3 bases and J 10 bases, leaving 15 bases between the germline ends. The germline V gene has CDR1 LGHNA and CDR2 YSLEER. The CDR3 loop spans 14 amino acids. The DNA for the CDR3 is TGCGCCAGCAGCCACGGGGAACAAGTTGCAAAACTGTTTTTT. This gives the protein CASSHGEQVAKLFF.

The genes are TRBV28 and TRBJ1-5; no definite D call. This CDR3 region has 14 residues. Trimming removed 3 bases at V and 4 bases at J, with 10 bases between. CDR1 and CDR2 from the germline V gene are MDHEN and SYDVKM. The CDR3 protein is CASSLWGDNQPQHF. CDR3 bases: TGTGCCAGCAGTTTGTGGGGAGATAATCAGCCCCAGCATTTT.

The genes are TRBV5-1 and TRBJ2-5, with 7 positions matching TRBD2. Germline V gene data show CDR1 as SGHRS and CDR2 as YFSETQ. Trimming took 0 bases from V and 2 from J; bases not matched to a gene: 4. The CDR3 loop spans 15 amino acids. In DNA form, the CDR3 reads TGCGCCAGCAGCTTGGCGACTAGCATGCAAGAGACCCAGTACTTC. It encodes CASSLATSMQETQYF.